The 21 T cell receptor beta chains given below trace back to one sample, sequenced in a study of PD-L1 blockade in urothelial cancer. Assay used: immunoSEQ multiplex PCR; TCRdb lists only in-frame clones, some missing. The sample has 30,000 to 40,000 clones, over 80% seen once. The time point: pretreatment peripheral blood. This sample comprised PBMCs, obtained around atezolizumab (anti-PD-L1) treatment. Receptor source: an elderly man with urothelial cancer.

This chain's CDR3 is CASSSQTKLAGPLQTSTDTQYF. In DNA form, the CDR3 reads TGTGCCAGCAGCTCCCAAACTAAACTAGCGGGACCCCTACAAACGTCCACAGATACGCAGTATTTT. The chain joins TRBV9 to TRBJ2-3, with 10 bases lining up with TRBD2. V dropped 4 bases and J dropped 2; count of bases not matched to a gene: 25. Germline-derived CDR1 and CDR2 are SGDLS and YYNGEE. The CDR3 covers 22 residues.

The V and J genes are TRBV2 and TRBJ2-2, with 9 bases that match TRBD2. From germline, CDR1 is SNHLY and CDR2 FYNNEI. Trimming took 2 bases from V and 3 from J; bases not matched to a gene: 1. This CDR3 has 15 amino acids. The CDR3 protein is CASSELAGYTGELFF. The CDR3 DNA reads TGTGCCAGCAGTGAACTAGCGGGGTACACCGGGGAGCTGTTTTTT.

This clone occurred once. The chain employs TRBV6-8 and TRBJ2-7; tentatively, D is TRBD2 (5 bases). Germline CDR1 reads MNHGY; CDR2 reads SAAAGT. The CDR3 has 13 residues. Trimming stripped 7 bases from V and 2 bases from J, with 12 bases between. CDR3 protein: CASTPDCPYEQYF. DNA for the CDR3: TGTGCCAGCACCCCGGACTGCCCCTACGAGCAGTACTTC.

By proportion, this clone is medium-sized. This chain uses TRBV2 with TRBJ2-2, with 10 bases fitting TRBD2. J gave up 5 bases and V 2 bases, and 11 bases lay outside the gene matches. The CDR3 has 18 amino acids. CDR1 and CDR2 from the germline V gene are SNHLY and FYNNEI. The CDR3 bases are TGTGCCAGCAGTGAATTCGCTAGCGGGAGCGCCAGGACCGGGGAGCTGTTTTTT. This encodes CASSEFASGSARTGELFF. The entire variable domain, with the rest obtained from reference TRBV2 and TRBJ2-2, is as follows: EPEVTQTPSHQVTQMGQEVILRCVPISNHLYFYWYRQILGQKVEFLVSFYNNEISEKSEIFDDQFSVERPDGSNFTLKIRSTKLEDSAMYFCASSEFASGSARTGELFFGEGSRLTVL.

The chain uses TRBV2 and TRBJ2-1; TRBD1 matches at 11 bases. CDR1 is SNHLY and CDR2 is FYNNEI in the germline V gene. The CDR3 has 16 residues. V was clipped by 6 bases and J by 6 bases; unmatched bases: 10. CDR3 in amino acids: CASSLETGTGGNEQFF. The CDR3 DNA follows: TGTGCCAGCAGCCTGGAAACCGGGACAGGGGGCAATGAGCAGTTCTTC.

The J gene is TRBJ2-7, the V gene TRBV11-2; 8 positions match TRBD1. Germline loops: CDR1 SGHAT, CDR2 FQNNGV. The CDR3 loop spans 16 amino acids. Trimming at V came to 0 bases and at J to 7 bases, leaving 11 bases not matched to a gene. Here the CDR3 DNA reads TGTGCCAGCAGCTTAGACCGGGGTCAGGGGGCGATTGAGCAGTACTTC. The encoded protein is CASSLDRGQGAIEQYF.

A few counts support this clone. The chain recombines TRBV30 with TRBJ1-2; tentative D call: TRBD1 (5 bases). Deletions cut 0 bases from V and 5 bases from J, with 16 bases between. CDR1 GTSNPN and CDR2 SVGIG come from the germline V gene (reference sequence). The CDR3 consists of 15 residues. In nucleotides, the CDR3 is TGTGCCTGGAGTGTAGTCGGGGGGATCACATATGGCTACACCTTC. Its translation is CAWSVVGGITYGYTF. Filled out from reference TRBV30 and TRBJ1-2, the complete variable domain reads SQTIHQWPATLVQPVGSPLSLECTVEGTSNPNLYWYRQAAGRGLQLLFYSVGIGQISSEVPQNLSASRPQDRQFILSSKKLLLSDSGFYLCAWSVVGGITYGYTFGSGTRLTVV.

This clone was counted once. The CDR3 spells CASSYWGDQVYGYTF. The CDR3, as DNA: TGTGCCAGCAGTTACTGGGGGGATCAAGTCTATGGCTACACCTTC. This chain uses TRBV6-5 with TRBJ1-2, with D possibly matching TRBD1 (5 bases). CDR3 length equals 15 residues. The germline CDR1 and CDR2 sequences are MNHEY and SVGAGI. V gave up 1 base and J gave up 4 bases, with 13 bases separating them.

V usage is TRBV6-1 and J usage is TRBJ1-5, with no clear D. CDR1 MNHNS and CDR2 SASEGT come from the germline V gene. V was shortened by 8 bases and J by 2 bases, with 10 bases between the two germline ends. The CDR3 is 13 residues long. The CDR3 loop reads CASQVAGNQPQHF. The CDR3 DNA follows: TGTGCCAGCCAGGTTGCCGGCAATCAGCCCCAGCATTTT.

This clone was counted between two and nine times. The chain is built from TRBV6-1 and TRBJ2-2; 9 bases fit TRBD1. CDR3 size: 14 residues. V shed 7 bases and J 4 bases; nucleotides not matched to a gene: 4. The germline CDR1 and CDR2 sequences are MNHNS and SASEGT. The CDR3 here is CASTGTGTTGELFF. The CDR3 DNA reads TGTGCCAGCACCGGGACAGGGACCACCGGGGAGCTGTTTTTT.

The rearrangement uses TRBV18 and TRBJ2-7, with unresolved D. Per germline, CDR1 KGHSH and CDR2 LQKENI. CDR3 length equals 14 residues. The ends were cut back, 2 bases at V and 0 bases at J, with 8 bases in the middle. CDR3 in amino acids: CASSPGSTSYEQYF. The DNA of the CDR3 is TGTGCCAGCTCACCAGGCAGTACCTCCTACGAGCAGTACTTC.

The rearrangement links TRBV4-1 to TRBJ2-3; 7 bases align to TRBD1. Unmatched junction bases numbered 8, after V lost 3 bases and J lost 2 bases. Germline V gene data show CDR1 as MGHRA and CDR2 as YSYEKL. CDR3 length: 16 amino acids. The CDR3, as DNA: TGCGCCAGCAGCCATATTACCGGGACAGACACAGATACGCAGTATTTT. Protein product: CASSHITGTDTDTQYF.

This chain connects TRBV5-1 to TRBJ2-7, with 7 bases aligning to TRBD1. V shed 4 bases and J 5 bases; nucleotides not matched to a gene: 12. The CDR3 runs to 15 residues. CDR1 and CDR2 (germline): SGHRS, YFSETQ. The CDR3: CASSTTPGQINEQYF. Here the CDR3 DNA reads TGCGCCAGCAGCACCACCCCGGGACAGATTAACGAGCAGTACTTC.

V gene TRBV19 combines with J gene TRBJ2-7, with a weak D call TRBD2 (5 bases). Deletions cut 2 bases from V and 4 bases from J, with 12 bases between. The CDR3 covers 14 residues. CDR1 and CDR2 from the germline V gene are LNHDA and SQIVND (reference sequence). The CDR3 loop reads CASSIPGSGYEQYF. CDR3 bases: TGTGCCAGTAGTATACCGGGAAGCGGTTACGAGCAGTACTTC.

The chain is built from TRBV30 and TRBJ1-1; perhaps TRBD1 as D (5 bases). Per the germline V gene, CDR1 is GTSNPN and CDR2 is SVGIG (reference sequence). The CDR3 spans 14 residues. V was cut by 4 bases and J by 5 bases, with 17 bases left in between. The CDR3 bases are TGTGCCTGGAAGACCCAGGGAGGAAGGACTGAAGCTTTCTTT. This sequence encodes CAWKTQGGRTEAFF.

Only a few counts were recorded for this clone. Different DNA sequences within this sample yield the same CDR3. This chain joins TRBV5-6 and TRBJ2-5, with D perhaps TRBD2 (6 bases). Germline lookup yields CDR1 SGHDT and CDR2 YYEEEE. V was cut by 3 bases and J by 1 base, with 7 bases left in between. The CDR3 runs 13 residues. DNA for the CDR3: TGTGCCAGCAGCTCGGGACTCCAAGAGACCCAGTACTTC. Translating it yields CASSSGLQETQYF.

The genes are TRBV5-1 and TRBJ2-2; 9 nucleotides match TRBD2. With V trimmed by 9 bases and J by 0 bases, 9 bases remained unmatched. CDR1 and CDR2 (germline): SGHRS, YFSETQ. This CDR3 has 16 residues. CDR3 sequence reads: CATKSGLATNTGELFF. CDR3 nucleotides: TGCGCCACCAAATCTGGACTAGCGACGAACACCGGGGAGCTGTTTTTT.

This rearrangement joins TRBV28 to TRBJ1-4, with TRBD1 matching 8 bases. Germline CDR1 MDHEN, CDR2 SYDVKM. V was clipped by 2 bases and J by 7 bases; unmatched bases: 6. The CDR3 covers 15 residues. CDR3 in DNA: TGTGCCAGCAGTTTAGTAGGACAGGGTAGTGAAAAACTGTTTTTT. The encoded protein is CASSLVGQGSEKLFF.

The J gene is TRBJ1-3, the V gene TRBV4-1; D gene unclear. The germline V gene has CDR1 MGHRA and CDR2 YSYEKL. V lost 0 bases and J lost 2, with 17 bases in between. This CDR3 is built from 18 residues. In DNA form, the CDR3 reads TGCGCCAGCAGCCAAGAAGATAGAGCATGGTTTGCTGGAAACACCATATATTTT. Amino acids: CASSQEDRAWFAGNTIYF.

This chain connects TRBV7-6 to TRBJ1-1; no definite D call. V was shortened by 2 bases and J by 1 base, with 11 bases between the two germline ends. CDR1 and CDR2 (germline): SGHVS, FNYEAQ. The CDR3 is 15 residues long. CDR3 region: CASSLRPAGNTEAFF. In DNA, the CDR3 is TGTGCCAGCAGCTTACGTCCGGCGGGGAACACTGAAGCTTTCTTT.

This sequence joins TRBV2 and TRBJ2-3, with 13 bases fitting TRBD2. J gave up 10 bases and V 6 bases, and 10 bases lay outside the gene matches. There are 15 residues in the CDR3. Germline-derived CDR1 and CDR2 are SNHLY and FYNNEI. The CDR3, as DNA: TGTGCCAGCAGCCCAACGGGACTAGCGGGACGGTCGCAGTATTTT. It translates to CASSPTGLAGRSQYF.